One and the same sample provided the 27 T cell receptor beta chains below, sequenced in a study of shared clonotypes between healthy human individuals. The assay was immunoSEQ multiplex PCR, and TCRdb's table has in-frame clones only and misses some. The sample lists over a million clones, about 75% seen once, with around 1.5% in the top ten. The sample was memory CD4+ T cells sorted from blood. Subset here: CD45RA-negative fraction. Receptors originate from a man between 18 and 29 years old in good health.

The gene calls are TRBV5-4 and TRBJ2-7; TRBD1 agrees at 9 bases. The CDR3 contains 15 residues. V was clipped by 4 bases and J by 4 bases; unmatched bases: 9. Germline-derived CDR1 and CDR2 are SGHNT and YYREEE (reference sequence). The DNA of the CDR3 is TGTGCCAGCAGCCTTAACGGACAGGGGTCTTACGAGCAGTACTTC. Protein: CASSLNGQGSYEQYF.

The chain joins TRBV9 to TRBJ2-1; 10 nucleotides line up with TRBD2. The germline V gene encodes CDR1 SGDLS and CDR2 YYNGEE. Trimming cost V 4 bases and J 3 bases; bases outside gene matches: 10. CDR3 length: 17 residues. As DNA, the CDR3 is TGTGCCAGCAGCTCCCGAAGTCGGACTAGCGGCTACAATGAGCAGTTCTTC. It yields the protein CASSSRSRTSGYNEQFF.

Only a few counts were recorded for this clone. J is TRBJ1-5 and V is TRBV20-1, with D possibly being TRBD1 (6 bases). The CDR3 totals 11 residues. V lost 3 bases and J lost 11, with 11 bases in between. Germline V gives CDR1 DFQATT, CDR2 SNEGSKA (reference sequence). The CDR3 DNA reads TGCAGTGCTAGCCAGGACAGTGCCCAGCATTTT. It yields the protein CSASQDSAQHF.

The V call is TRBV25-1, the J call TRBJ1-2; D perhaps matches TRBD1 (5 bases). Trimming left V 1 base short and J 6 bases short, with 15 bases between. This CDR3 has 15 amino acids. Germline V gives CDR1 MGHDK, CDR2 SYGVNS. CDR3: CASSEFPGTTHGYTF. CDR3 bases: TGTGCCAGCAGTGAATTTCCAGGGACGACCCATGGCTACACCTTC.

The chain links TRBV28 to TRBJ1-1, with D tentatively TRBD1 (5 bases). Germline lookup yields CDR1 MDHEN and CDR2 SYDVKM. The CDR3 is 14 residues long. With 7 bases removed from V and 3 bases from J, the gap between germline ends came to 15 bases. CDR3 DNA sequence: TGTGCCAGCAAAGGGACCCGGGGGGACACTGAAGCTTTCTTT. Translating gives CASKGTRGDTEAFF. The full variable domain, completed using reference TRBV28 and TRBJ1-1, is DVKVTQSSRYLVKRTGEKVFLECVQDMDHENMFWYRQDPGLGLRLIYFSYDVKMKEKGDIPEGYSVSREKKERFSLILESASTNQTSMYLCASKGTRGDTEAFFGQGTRLTVV.

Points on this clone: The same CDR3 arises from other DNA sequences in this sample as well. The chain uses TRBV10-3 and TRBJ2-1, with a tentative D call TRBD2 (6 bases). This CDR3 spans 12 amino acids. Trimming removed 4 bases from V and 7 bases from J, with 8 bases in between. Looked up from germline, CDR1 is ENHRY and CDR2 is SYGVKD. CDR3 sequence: CAISGGVNEQFF. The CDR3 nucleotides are TGTGCCATCAGTGGGGGGGTGAATGAGCAGTTCTTC.

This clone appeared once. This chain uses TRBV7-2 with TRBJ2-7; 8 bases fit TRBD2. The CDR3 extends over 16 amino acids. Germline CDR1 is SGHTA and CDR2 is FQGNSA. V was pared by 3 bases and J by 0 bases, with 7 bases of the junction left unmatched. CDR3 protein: CASSFLAGTSSYEQYF. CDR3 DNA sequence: TGTGCCAGCAGCTTCTTAGCGGGGACGAGCTCCTACGAGCAGTACTTC.

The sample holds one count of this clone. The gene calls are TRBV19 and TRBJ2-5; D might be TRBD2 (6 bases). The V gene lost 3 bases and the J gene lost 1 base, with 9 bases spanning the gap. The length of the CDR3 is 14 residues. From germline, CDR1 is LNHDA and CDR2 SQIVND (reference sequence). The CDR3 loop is CASSIGGIQETQYF. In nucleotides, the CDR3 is TGTGCCAGTAGTATTGGGGGGATCCAAGAGACCCAGTACTTC.

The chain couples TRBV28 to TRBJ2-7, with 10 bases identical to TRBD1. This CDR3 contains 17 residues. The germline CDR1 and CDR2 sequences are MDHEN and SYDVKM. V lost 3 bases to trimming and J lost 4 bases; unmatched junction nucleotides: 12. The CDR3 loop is CASSLSPTRDRGYEQYF. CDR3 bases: TGTGCCAGCAGTTTGTCTCCGACCCGGGACAGGGGTTACGAGCAGTACTTC.

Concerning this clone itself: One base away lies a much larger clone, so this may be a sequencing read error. The CDR3 nucleotides are TGTGCCAGCAGTACAGCAAACTATGGCTACACCTTC. It is translated as CASSTANYGYTF. This chain joins TRBV28 and TRBJ1-2; D is unclear. The CDR3 covers 12 residues. Looked up from germline, CDR1 is MDHEN and CDR2 is SYDVKM. Trimming removed 5 bases from V and 2 bases from J, with 6 bases in between.

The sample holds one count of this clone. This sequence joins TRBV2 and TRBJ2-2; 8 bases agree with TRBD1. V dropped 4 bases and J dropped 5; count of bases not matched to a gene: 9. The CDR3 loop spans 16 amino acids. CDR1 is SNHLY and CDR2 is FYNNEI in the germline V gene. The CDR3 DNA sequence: TGTGCCAGCAGTGTCCCCGGACAGGGAGGTACCGGGGAGCTGTTTTTT. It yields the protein CASSVPGQGGTGELFF.

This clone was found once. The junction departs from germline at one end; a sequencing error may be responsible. The CDR3 region has the DNA TGTGCCAGCAGCCAAGACGTGCCGACAGGGGAAATGGTCTTC. Protein sequence: CASSQDVPTGEMVF. The chain has TRBV4-2 and TRBJ2-1, with 8 bases lining up with TRBD1. CDR3 length equals 14 residues. Germline lookup yields CDR1 LGHNA and CDR2 YNFKEQ.

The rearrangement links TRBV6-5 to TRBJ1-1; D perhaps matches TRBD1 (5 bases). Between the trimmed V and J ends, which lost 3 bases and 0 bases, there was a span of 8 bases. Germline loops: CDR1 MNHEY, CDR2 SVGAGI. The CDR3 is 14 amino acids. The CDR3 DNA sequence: TGTGCCAGCAGTTATGGACACCTGAACACTGAAGCTTTCTTT. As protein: CASSYGHLNTEAFF.

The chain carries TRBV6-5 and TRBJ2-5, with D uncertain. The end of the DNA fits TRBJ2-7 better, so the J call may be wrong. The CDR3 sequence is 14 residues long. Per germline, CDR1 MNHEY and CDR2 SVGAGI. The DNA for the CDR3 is TGTGCCAGCAGTTACGCCTCTAGGGACTACGAGCAGTACTTC. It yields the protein CASSYASRDYEQYF.

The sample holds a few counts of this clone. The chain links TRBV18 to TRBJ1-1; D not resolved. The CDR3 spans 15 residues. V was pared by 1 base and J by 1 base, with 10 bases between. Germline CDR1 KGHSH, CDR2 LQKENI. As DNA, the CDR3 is TGTGCCAGCTCACCACAGGCTGGGTCGAACACTGAAGCTTTCTTT. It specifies CASSPQAGSNTEAFF.

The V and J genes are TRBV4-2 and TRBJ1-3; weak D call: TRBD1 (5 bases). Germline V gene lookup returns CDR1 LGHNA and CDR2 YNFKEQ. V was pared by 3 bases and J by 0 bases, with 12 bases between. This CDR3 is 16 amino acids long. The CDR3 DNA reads TGTGCCAGCAGCCAGGGACTCCAGAGCTCTGGAAACACCATATATTTT. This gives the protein CASSQGLQSSGNTIYF.

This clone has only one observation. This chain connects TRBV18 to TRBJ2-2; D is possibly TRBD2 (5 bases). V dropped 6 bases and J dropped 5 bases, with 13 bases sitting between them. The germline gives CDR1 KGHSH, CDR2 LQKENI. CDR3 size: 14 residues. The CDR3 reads CASSSPTRTGELFF. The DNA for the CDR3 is TGTGCCAGCTCTTCCCCAACTAGAACCGGGGAGCTGTTTTTT.

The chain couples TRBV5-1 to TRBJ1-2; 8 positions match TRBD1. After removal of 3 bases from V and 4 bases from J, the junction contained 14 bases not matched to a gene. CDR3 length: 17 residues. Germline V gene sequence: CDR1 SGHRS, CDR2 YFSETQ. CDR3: CASSSPTGGLDGYGYTF. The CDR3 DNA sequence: TGCGCCAGCAGCTCCCCAACAGGGGGATTGGACGGCTATGGCTACACCTTC.

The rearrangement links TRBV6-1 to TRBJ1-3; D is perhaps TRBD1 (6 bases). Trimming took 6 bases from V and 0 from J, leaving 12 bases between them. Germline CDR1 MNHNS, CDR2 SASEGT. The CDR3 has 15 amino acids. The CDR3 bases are TGTGCCAGCAGAGGCAGGGGAGGCTCTGGAAACACCATATATTTT. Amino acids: CASRGRGGSGNTIYF.

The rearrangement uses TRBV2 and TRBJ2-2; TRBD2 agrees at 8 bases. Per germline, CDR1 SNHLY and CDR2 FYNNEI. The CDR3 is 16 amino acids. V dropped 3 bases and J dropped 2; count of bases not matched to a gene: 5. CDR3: CASSEMAGGNTGELFF. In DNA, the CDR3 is TGTGCCAGCAGTGAGATGGCGGGGGGAAACACCGGGGAGCTGTTTTTT.

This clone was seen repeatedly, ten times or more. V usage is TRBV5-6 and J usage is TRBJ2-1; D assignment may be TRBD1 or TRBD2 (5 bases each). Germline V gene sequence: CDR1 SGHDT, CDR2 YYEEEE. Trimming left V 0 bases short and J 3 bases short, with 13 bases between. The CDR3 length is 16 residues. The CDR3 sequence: CASSLVGAAIYNEQFF. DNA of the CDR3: TGTGCCAGCAGCTTGGTCGGGGCCGCTATCTACAATGAGCAGTTCTTC.

CDR3 loop: CASSPPGAGRTEAFF. As DNA, the CDR3 is TGTGCCAGCTCACCACCGGGGGCCGGACGGACTGAAGCTTTCTTT. The rearrangement links TRBV18 to TRBJ1-1, with D tentatively TRBD1 (6 bases). Germline-derived CDR1 and CDR2 are KGHSH and LQKENI. The CDR3 length is 15 residues. V was shortened by 0 bases and J by 5 bases, with 13 bases between the two germline ends. The whole variable domain, remainder taken from reference TRBV18 and TRBJ1-1, is NAGVMQNPRHLVRRRGQEARLRCSPMKGHSHVYWYRQLPEEGLKFMVYLQKENIIDESGMPKERFSAEFPKEGPSILRIQQVVRGDSAAYFCASSPPGAGRTEAFFGQGTRLTVV.

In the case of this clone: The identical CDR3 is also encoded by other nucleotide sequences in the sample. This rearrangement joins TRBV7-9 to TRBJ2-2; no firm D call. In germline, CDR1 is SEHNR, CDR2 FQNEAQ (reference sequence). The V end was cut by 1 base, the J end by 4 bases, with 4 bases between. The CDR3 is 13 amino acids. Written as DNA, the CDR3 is TGTGCCAGCAGCTTAGGTAGCACCGGGGAGCTGTTTTTT. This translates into CASSLGSTGELFF.

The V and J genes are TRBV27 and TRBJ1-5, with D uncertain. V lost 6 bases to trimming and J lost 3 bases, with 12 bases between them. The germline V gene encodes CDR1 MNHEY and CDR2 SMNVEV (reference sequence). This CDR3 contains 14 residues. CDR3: CASRKEHSNQPQHF. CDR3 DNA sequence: TGTGCCAGCAGGAAGGAACACTCCAATCAGCCCCAGCATTTT.

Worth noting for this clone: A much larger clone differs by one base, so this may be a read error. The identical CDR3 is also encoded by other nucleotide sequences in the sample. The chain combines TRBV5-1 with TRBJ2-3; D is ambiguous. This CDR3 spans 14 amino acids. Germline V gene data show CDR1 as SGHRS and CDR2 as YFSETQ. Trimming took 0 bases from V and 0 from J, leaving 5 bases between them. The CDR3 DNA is TGCGCCAGCAGCTTGGCTAGTAGCACAGATACGCAGTATTTT. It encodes CASSLASSTDTQYF.

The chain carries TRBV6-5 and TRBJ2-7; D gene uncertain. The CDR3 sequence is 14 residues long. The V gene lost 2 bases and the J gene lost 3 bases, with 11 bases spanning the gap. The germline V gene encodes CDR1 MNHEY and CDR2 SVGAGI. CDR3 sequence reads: CASSYQINGYEQYF. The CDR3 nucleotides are TGTGCCAGCAGTTACCAGATCAACGGCTACGAGCAGTACTTC.

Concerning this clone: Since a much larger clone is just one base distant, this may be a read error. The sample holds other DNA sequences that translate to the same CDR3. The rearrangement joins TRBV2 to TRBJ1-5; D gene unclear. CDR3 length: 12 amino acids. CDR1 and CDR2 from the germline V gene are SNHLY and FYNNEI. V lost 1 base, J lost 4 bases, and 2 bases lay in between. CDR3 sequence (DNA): TGTGCCAGCAGTGAAGGTAATCAGCCCCAGCATTTT. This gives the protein CASSEGNQPQHF. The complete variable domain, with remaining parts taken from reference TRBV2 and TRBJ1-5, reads EPEVTQTPSHQVTQMGQEVILRCVPISNHLYFYWYRQILGQKVEFLVSFYNNEISEKSEIFDDQFSVERPDGSNFTLKIRSTKLEDSAMYFCASSEGNQPQHFGDGTRLSIL.